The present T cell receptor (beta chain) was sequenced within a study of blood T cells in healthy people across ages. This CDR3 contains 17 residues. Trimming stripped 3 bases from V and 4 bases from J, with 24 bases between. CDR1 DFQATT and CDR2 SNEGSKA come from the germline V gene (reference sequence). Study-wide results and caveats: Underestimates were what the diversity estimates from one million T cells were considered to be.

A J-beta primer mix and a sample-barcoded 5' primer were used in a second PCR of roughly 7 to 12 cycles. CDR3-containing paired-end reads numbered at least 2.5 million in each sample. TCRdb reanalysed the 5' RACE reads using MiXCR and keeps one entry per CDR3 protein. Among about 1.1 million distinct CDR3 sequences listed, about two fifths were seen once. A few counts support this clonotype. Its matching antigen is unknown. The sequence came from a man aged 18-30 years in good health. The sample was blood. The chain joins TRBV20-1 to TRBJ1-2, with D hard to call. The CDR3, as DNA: TGCAGTGCTAGTAATATTCGGGTGGTGATGCCGTCCTATGGCTACACCTTC. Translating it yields CSASNIRVVMPSYGYTF.